This T cell receptor (beta chain) stems from a study of T-cell reconstitution after alpha-beta-depleted transplantation in children. This clonotype has more than one count but fewer than ten. Unique molecular identifiers were incorporated during preparation of the TCRbeta library. In TCRdb, the PCR reads were re-called with MiXCR into one record per CDR3 protein. The sample has 75,000 to 90,000 distinct CDR3 sequences, roughly 13% seen once. In germline, CDR1 is SEHNR, CDR2 FQNEAQ (reference sequence). The CDR3 is 12 residues long. V was clipped by 5 bases and J by 6 bases, with 11 bases between them.

The chain has TRBV7-9 and TRBJ2-7, with D maybe TRBD1 (6 bases). The sequence was collected from a male patient aged 2-15 years who had a stem cell transplant for acute lymphoblastic leukemia, so the T cells may come from the graft donor. The starting material was PBMCs, mostly from graft donor cells, obtained 180 days after TCRalphabeta/CD19-depleted stem cell transplant. CDR3: CASSRTGTEQYF. The CDR3 nucleotides are TGTGCCAGCAGCCGAACAGGGACCGAGCAGTACTTC.